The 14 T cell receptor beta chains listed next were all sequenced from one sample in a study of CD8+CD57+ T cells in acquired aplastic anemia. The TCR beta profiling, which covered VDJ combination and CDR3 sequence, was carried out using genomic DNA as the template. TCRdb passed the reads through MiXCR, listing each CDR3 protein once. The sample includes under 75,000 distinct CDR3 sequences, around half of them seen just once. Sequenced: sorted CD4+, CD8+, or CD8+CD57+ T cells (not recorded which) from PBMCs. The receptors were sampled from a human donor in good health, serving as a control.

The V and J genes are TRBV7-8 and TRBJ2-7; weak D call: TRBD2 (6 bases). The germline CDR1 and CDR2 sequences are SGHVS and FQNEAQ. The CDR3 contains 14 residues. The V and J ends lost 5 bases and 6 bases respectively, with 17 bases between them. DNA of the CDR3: TGTGCCAGCAGCCGCCGGGAGTTCGGAGGCGAGCAGTACTTC. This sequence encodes CASSRREFGGEQYF.

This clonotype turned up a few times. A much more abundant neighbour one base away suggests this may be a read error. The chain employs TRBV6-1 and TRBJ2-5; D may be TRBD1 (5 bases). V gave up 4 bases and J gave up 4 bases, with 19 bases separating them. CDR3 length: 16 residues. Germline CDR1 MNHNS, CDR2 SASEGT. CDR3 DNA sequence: TGTGCCAGCAGTGGACAGCAGTTGGACCTTCTAGAGACCCAGTACTTC. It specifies CASSGQQLDLLETQYF.

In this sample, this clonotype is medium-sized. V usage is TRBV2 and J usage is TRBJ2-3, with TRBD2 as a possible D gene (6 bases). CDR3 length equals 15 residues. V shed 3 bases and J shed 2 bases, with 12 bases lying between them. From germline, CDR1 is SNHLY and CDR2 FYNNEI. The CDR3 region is CASSDWRGDTDTQYF. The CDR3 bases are TGTGCCAGCAGTGATTGGCGGGGAGACACAGATACGCAGTATTTT.

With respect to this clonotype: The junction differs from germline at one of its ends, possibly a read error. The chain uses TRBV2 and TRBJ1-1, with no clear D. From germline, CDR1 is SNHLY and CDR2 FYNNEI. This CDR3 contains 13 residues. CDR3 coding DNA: TGTGCCATCAGTGACAAAGGGTTGCCTGAAGCTTTCTTT. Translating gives CAISDKGLPEAFF.

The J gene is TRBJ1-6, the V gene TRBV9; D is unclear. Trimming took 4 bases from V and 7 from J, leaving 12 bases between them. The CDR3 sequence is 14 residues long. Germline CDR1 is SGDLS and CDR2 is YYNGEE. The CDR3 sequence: CASSFGQLNSPLHF. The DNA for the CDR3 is TGTGCCAGCAGCTTTGGGCAGTTGAATTCACCCCTCCACTTT. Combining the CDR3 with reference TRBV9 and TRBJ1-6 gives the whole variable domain DSGVTQTPKHLITATGQRVTLRCSPRSGDLSVYWYQQSLDQGLQFLIQYYNGEERAKGNILERFSAQQFPDLHSELNLSSLELGDSALYFCASSFGQLNSPLHFGNGTRLTVT.

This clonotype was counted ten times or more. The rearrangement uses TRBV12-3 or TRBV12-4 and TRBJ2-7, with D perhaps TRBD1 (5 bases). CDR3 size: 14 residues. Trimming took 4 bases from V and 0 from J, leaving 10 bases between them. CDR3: CASSSAGFSYEQYF. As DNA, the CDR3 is TGTGCCAGCAGTTCGGCAGGGTTCTCCTACGAGCAGTACTTC.

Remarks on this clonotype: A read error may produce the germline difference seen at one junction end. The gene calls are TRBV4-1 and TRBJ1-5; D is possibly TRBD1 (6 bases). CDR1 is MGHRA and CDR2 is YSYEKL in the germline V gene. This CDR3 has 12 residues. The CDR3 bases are TGTGCCAGCAACAGGGAGGGTCAGCCCCAGCATTTT. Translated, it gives CASNREGQPQHF.

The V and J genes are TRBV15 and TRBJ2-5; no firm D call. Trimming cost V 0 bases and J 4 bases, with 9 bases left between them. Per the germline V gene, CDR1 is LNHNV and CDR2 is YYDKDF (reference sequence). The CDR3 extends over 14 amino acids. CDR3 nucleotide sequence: TGTGCCACCAGCAGAGATACGGTAGCAGAGACCCAGTACTTC. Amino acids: CATSRDTVAETQYF.

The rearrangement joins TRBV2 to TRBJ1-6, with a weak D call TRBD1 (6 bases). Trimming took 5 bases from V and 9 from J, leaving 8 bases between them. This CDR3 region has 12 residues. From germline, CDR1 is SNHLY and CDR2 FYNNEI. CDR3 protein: CASSTGISPLHF. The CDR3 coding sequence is TGTGCCAGCAGTACAGGGATTTCACCCCTCCACTTT.

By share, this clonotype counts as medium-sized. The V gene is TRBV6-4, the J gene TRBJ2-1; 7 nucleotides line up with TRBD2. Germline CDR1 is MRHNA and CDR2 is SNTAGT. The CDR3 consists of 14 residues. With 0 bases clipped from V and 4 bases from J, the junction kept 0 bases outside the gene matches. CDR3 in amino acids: CASSDSSGYNEQFF. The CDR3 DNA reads TGTGCCAGCAGTGACTCTAGCGGGTACAATGAGCAGTTCTTC.

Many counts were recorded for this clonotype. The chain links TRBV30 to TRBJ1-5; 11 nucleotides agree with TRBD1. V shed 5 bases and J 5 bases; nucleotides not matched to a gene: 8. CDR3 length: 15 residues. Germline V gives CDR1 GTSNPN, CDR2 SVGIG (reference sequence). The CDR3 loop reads CAWDTGTGGHQPQHF. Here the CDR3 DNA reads TGTGCCTGGGATACCGGGACAGGGGGTCATCAGCCCCAGCATTTT.

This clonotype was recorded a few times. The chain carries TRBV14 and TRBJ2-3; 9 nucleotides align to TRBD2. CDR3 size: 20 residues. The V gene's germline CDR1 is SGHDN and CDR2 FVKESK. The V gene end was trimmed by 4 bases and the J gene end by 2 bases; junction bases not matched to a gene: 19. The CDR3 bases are TGTGCCAGCAGCCCGCGGCGCGATTGGGTAGCGGGGGATTACACAGATACGCAGTATTTT. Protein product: CASSPRRDWVAGDYTDTQYF.

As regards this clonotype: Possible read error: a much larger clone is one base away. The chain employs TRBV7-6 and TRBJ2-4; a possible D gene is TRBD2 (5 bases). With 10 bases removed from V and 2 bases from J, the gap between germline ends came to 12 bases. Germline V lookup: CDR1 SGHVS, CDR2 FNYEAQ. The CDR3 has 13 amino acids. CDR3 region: CATTGKTKNIQYF. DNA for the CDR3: TGTGCCACTACGGGGAAAACCAAAAACATTCAGTACTTC.

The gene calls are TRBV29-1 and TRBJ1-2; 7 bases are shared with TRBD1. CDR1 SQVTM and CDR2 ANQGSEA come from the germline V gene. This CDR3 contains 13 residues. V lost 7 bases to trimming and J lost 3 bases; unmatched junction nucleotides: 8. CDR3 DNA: TGCAGCGCTCTGACAGGGTCGTACTATGGCTACACCTTC. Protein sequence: CSALTGSYYGYTF.